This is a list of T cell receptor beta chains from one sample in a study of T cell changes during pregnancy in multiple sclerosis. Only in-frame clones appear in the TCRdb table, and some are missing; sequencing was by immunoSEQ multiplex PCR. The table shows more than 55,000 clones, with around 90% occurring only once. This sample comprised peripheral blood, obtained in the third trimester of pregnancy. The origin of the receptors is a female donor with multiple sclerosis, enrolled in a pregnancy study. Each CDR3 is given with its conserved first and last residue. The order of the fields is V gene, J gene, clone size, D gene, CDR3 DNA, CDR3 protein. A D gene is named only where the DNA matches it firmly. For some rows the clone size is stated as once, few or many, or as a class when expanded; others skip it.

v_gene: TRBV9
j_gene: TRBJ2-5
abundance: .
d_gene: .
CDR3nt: TGTGCCAGCAGCCCGCGGGACTCTTGGGTTGCGGCCCAGTACTTC
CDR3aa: CASSPRDSWVAAQYF

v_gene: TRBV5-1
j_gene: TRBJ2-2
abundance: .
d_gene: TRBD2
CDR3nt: TGCGCCAGCATAGCGGGAGTGAACACCGGGGAGCTGTTTTTT
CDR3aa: CASIAGVNTGELFF

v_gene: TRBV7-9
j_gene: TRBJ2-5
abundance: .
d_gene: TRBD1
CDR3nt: TGTGCCAGCAGCGTACGGGACAGGGTTTATGAGACCCAGTACTTC
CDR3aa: CASSVRDRVYETQYF

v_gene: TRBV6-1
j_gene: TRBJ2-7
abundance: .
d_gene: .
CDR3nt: TGTGCCAGCAGTGACTTTGCCTACGAGCAGTACTTC
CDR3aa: CASSDFAYEQYF

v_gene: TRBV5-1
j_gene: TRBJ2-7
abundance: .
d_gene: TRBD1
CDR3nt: TGCGCCAGCAGTCCCGCTGGACAGGGAGAGGAGCAGTACTTC
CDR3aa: CASSPAGQGEEQYF

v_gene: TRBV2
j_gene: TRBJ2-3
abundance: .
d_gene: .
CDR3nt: TGTGCCAGCAGATTTCTACAGGGAGATACGCAGTATTTT
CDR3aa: CASRFLQGDTQYF

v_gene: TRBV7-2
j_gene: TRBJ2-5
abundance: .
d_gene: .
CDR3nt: TGTGCCAGCAGCTTAGTACCAGGGTGGGAGACCCAGTACTTC
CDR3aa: CASSLVPGWETQYF

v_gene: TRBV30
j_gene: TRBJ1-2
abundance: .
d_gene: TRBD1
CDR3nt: TGTGCCTGGAGCGAAACGGACAGGGGATATCATGGCTACACCTTC
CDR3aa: CAWSETDRGYHGYTF

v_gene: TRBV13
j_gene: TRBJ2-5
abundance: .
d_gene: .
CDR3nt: TGTGCCAGCAGCTTCTCGCGCCCCTATGAGACCCAGTACTTC
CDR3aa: CASSFSRPYETQYF

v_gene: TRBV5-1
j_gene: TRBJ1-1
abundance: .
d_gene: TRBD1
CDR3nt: TGCGCCAGCAGCTTACGACAGGGGGAAACTGAAGCTTTCTTT
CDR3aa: CASSLRQGETEAFF

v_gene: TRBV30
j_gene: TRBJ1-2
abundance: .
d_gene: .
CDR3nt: TGTGCCTCATTGGGGCAGGCAGCCTATGGCTACACCTTC
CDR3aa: CASLGQAAYGYTF

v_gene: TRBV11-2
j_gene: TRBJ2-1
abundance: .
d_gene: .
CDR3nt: TGTGCCAGCAGCGTATCGGGGGATTACAATGAGCAGTTCTTC
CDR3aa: CASSVSGDYNEQFF

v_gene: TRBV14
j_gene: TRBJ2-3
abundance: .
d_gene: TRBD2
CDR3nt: TGTGCCAGCAGCCAACTAGCGGGAGGTGATACGCAGTATTTT
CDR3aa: CASSQLAGGDTQYF

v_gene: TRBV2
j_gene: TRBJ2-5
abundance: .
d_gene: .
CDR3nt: TGTGCCTCGGGCCTAGCAGAGACCCAGTACTTC
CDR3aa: CASGLAETQYF

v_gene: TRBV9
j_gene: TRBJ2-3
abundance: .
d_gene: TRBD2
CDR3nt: TGTGCCAGCAGCGCCGGGACTAGCGGGAGAGATACGCAGTATTTT
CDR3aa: CASSAGTSGRDTQYF

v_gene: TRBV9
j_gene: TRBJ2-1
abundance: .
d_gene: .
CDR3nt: TGTGCCAGCAGCGTAGCACCAGCGGCTATTGCCAATGAGCAGTTCTTC
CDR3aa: CASSVAPAAIANEQFF

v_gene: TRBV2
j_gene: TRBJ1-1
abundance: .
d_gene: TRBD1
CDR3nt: TGTGCCAGTAAAAACCGGGACAGCCTGTTGAACACTGAAGCTTTCTTT
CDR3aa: CASKNRDSLLNTEAFF

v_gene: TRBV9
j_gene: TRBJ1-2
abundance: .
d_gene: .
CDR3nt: TGTGCCAGCAACCCGGGTGCCCCGGCTCTACAAGCTGACTATGGCTACACCTTC
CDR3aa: CASNPGAPALQADYGYTF

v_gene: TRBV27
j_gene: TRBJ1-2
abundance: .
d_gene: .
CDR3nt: TGCGCCAGCAGACCCGGGAGCCCATGGGTCTATGGCTACACCTTC
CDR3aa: CASRPGSPWVYGYTF

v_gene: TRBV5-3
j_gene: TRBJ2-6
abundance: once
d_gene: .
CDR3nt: TGTGCCAGAAGCCAAATGAGCTCTGGGGCCAACGTCCTGACTTTC
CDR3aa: CARSQMSSGANVLTF

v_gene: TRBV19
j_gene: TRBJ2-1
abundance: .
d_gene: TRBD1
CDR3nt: TGTGCCAGTAGTCCAGAGTCCGGGACAGGGGCCTACAATGAGCAGTTCTTC
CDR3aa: CASSPESGTGAYNEQFF

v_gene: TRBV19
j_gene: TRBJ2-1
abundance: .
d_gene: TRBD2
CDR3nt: TGTGCCAGTAGTATCACTAGCGACATCAATGAGCAGTTCTTC
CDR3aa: CASSITSDINEQFF

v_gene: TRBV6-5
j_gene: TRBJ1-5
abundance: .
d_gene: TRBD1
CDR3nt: TGTGCCAGCAGGCGCGAACAGGGGCGGCAGCCCCAGCATTTT
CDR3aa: CASRREQGRQPQHF

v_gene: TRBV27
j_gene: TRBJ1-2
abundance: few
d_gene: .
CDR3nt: TGTGCCAGCAGTTTCGGTAATGGCTACACCTTC
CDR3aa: CASSFGNGYTF

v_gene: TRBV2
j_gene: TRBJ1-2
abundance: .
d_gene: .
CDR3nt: TGTGCCAGCAGTGCCCAGAGGTCCGAGGGTGGCTACACCTTC
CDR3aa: CASSAQRSEGGYTF

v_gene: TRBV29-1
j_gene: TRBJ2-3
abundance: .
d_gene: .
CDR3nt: TGCAGCGTTGACGCTAGCGCTACCACAGATACGCAGTATTTT
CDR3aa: CSVDASATTDTQYF

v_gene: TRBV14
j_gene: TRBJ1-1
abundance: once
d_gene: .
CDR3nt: TGTGCCAGCAGCCTACTAGGGGGAAGAAGGACTGAAGCTTTCTTT
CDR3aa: CASSLLGGRRTEAFF

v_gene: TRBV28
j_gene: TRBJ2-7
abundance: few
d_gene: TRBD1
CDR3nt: TGTGCCAGCAGTTGGGACAGGGGGTCCTACGAGCAGTACTTC
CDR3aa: CASSWDRGSYEQYF

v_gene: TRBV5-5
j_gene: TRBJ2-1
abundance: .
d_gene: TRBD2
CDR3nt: TGTGCCAGCAGCTTGTCCCTTAGCGGGAGGATCGATAACAATGAGCAGTTCTTC
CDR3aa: CASSLSLSGRIDNNEQFF

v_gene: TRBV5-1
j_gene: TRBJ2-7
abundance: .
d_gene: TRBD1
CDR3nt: TGCGCCAGCAGTCGGGACAGTCTCTACGAGCAGTACTTC
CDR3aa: CASSRDSLYEQYF

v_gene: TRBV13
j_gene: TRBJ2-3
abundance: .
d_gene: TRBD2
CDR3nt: TGTGCCAGCAGCCCGGGGACTAGCGGTTTCGGAGATACGCAGTATTTT
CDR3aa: CASSPGTSGFGDTQYF

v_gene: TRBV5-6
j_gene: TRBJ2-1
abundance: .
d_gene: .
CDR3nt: TGTGCCAGCAGTAGCAACATCGGCCAGTTCTTC
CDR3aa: CASSSNIGQFF

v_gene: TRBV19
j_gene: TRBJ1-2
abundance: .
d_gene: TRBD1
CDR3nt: TGTGCCAGTACCCTGGACAGGGGATATGGCTACACCTTC
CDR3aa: CASTLDRGYGYTF

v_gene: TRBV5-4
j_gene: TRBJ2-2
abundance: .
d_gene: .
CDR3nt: TGTGCCAGCAGCCGAGCGGCGCAGAACACCGGGGAGCTGTTTTTT
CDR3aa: CASSRAAQNTGELFF

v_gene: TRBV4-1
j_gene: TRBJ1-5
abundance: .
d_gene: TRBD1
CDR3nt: TGCGCCAGCAGCCTCGGACAGGGTCTCTCCCCCCAGCATTTT
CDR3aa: CASSLGQGLSPQHF

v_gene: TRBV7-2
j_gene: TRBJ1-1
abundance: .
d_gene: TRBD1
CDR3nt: TGTGCCAGCAGCGTCGACAGGGGGAACACTGAAGCTTTCTTT
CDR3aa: CASSVDRGNTEAFF

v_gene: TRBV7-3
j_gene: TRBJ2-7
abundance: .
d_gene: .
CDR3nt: TGTGCCAGCAGCCCTACAGGGGGGGTCTACGAGCAGTACTTC
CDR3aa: CASSPTGGVYEQYF

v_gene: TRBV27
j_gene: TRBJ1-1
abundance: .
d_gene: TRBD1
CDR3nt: TGTGCCAGCAGTCCACAGGGGGCGGACACTGAAGCTTTCTTT
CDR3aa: CASSPQGADTEAFF

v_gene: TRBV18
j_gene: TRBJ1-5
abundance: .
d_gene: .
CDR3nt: TGTGCCAGCTCACCGGCGGGAAGGAGCAATCAGCCCCAGCATTTT
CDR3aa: CASSPAGRSNQPQHF

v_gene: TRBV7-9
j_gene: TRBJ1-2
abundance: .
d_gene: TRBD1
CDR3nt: TGTGCCAGCAGCTTGGGACAGGGAAATTCTGGCTACACCTTC
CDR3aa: CASSLGQGNSGYTF

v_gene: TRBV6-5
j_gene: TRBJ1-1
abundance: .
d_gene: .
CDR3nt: TGTGCCAGCAGTTTAGACAGACCAAACACTGAAGCTTTCTTT
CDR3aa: CASSLDRPNTEAFF